Listed below are T cell receptor beta chains from one sample, sequenced in a study of T cells in Graves' hyperthyroidism and ophthalmopathy. Using its own MiXCR run on the multiplex PCR reads, TCRdb lists one record per CDR3 protein. This sample has about 380,000 distinct CDR3 sequences, with less than 20% found just once. The material sequenced was blood. The receptors were gathered from a man younger than 35 with Graves' ophthalmopathy. The CDR3 runs from the conserved cysteine through the conserved F or W.

cdr3_aa j_call v_call
CSATGLAGFGDTQYF TRBJ2-3 TRBV20-1
CASSLGQGESGYTF TRBJ1-2 TRBV7-2
CASSYGFVTGELFF TRBJ2-2 TRBV6-5
CASSYAPGTTSYEQYF TRBJ2-7 TRBV5-1
CSARTGGNEKLFF TRBJ1-4 TRBV20-1
CASRGLEGNEKLFF TRBJ1-4 TRBV6-1
CASSVSGGPYEQYF TRBJ2-7 TRBV2
CSVESGGYEQYF TRBJ2-7 TRBV29-1
CASSFSWRGLQETQYF TRBJ2-5 TRBV13
CASSPPGGLNTEAFF TRBJ1-1 TRBV11-2
CASSHSGTSGGANEQYF TRBJ2-7 TRBV3-1
CASSRTGGAYEQYF TRBJ2-7 TRBV28
CASSGGGPADTQYF TRBJ2-3 TRBV2
CASRSSVRSTYEQYF TRBJ2-7 TRBV28
CASSFVTGTGAGELFF TRBJ2-2 TRBV5-5
CASSSTGLGSPLHF TRBJ1-6 TRBV5-6
CASSLSGTRYNEQFF TRBJ2-1 TRBV5-1
CASSPGMWGNDQPQHF TRBJ1-5 TRBV2
CASSLEDPSNQPQHF TRBJ1-5 TRBV5-1
CASSYPGQGGEKLFF TRBJ1-4 TRBV6-6
CSARGSGENTGELFF TRBJ2-2 TRBV29-1
CASSEGREGNQPQHF TRBJ1-5 TRBV6-1
CATSVVGGETQYF TRBJ2-5 TRBV24-1
CASSAHRDRYTDTQYF TRBJ2-3 TRBV2
CASNDRGGTDYGYTF TRBJ1-2 TRBV19
CSAASTALDESRNTIYF TRBJ1-3 TRBV20-1
CSAGQIANTGELFF TRBJ2-2 TRBV29-1
CASSLVTGQSNTGELFF TRBJ2-2 TRBV5-1
CAWSARLTGVNTEAFF TRBJ1-1 TRBV30
CSARLAGGAGELFF TRBJ2-2 TRBV20-1
CASSRGFGYTF TRBJ1-2 TRBV28
CASSQLYRAPYEQCF TRBJ2-7 TRBV4-1
CASSLRTGVREKLFF TRBJ1-4 TRBV12-3/TRBV12-4
CASSWPGGEANVLTF TRBJ2-6 TRBV5-4
CASSFDRAGETDTQYF TRBJ2-3 TRBV7-6
CSVTRIPKETQYF TRBJ2-5 TRBV20-1
CASSLWENTNYGYTF TRBJ1-2 TRBV28
CASSSQGMVTDTQYF TRBJ2-3 TRBV28
CASSYSHRGELNTEAFF TRBJ1-1 TRBV6-2/TRBV6-3
CSVDKGEQETQYF TRBJ2-5 TRBV29-1
CASSLEANSGGAADTQYF TRBJ2-3 TRBV7-6
CASSLGQLQETQYF TRBJ2-5 TRBV12-3/TRBV12-4
CASSERENSPLHF TRBJ1-6 TRBV12-3/TRBV12-4
CASSQGGTVWNEQFF TRBJ2-1 TRBV14
CASSEWQTNTEAFF TRBJ1-1 TRBV6-1
CASSSDRVRDYTF TRBJ1-2 TRBV12-3/TRBV12-4
CASLGAENTEAFF TRBJ1-1 TRBV19
CASSLLRGGRNEQYF TRBJ2-7 TRBV12-3/TRBV12-4
CASSVGRIVSYNEQFF TRBJ2-1 TRBV7-9
CAISGPNQEGTDTQYF TRBJ2-3 TRBV10-3
CASSLGGADYGYTF TRBJ1-2 TRBV7-9
CASSDPREGVYGYTF TRBJ1-2 TRBV2
CASSSSGSYGYTF TRBJ1-2 TRBV7-3
CSARLASGVGYNEQFF TRBJ2-1 TRBV20-1
CASSLADSGQETQYF TRBJ2-5 TRBV5-1
CASSLNQGANTEAFF TRBJ1-1 TRBV5-1
CASSLSGRGNQPQHF TRBJ1-5 TRBV12-3/TRBV12-4